The subject of this entry is one T cell receptor (beta chain). Produced via immunoSEQ multiplex PCR; TCRdb's table is partial and in-frame only. The repertoire holds roughly 150,000 clones, with almost 85% as singletons. The data stem from a study of blood T cell repertoires in COVID-19. About the research overall: From the United States, Italy and Spain came samples of acute and convalescent COVID-19. T cells, B-cell-depleted T cells, or PBMCs supplied cDNA or gDNA.

Germline values: CDR1 SGHNT, CDR2 YENEEA. Trimming removed 5 bases from V and 5 bases from J, with 6 bases in between. The CDR3 covers 12 residues. The clonotype was recovered from a woman over 75 with COVID-19, enrolled during active disease. This chain uses TRBV11-3 with TRBJ2-2; D gene ambiguous. Input material: peripheral blood. DNA for the CDR3: TGTGCCAGCAGCCGGGTAACCGGGGAGCTGTTTTTT. Translation: CASSRVTGELFF.